This entry lists 31 T cell receptor beta chains sequenced from one sample in a study of blood T cell repertoires in COVID-19. Using immunoSEQ multiplex PCR, the repertoire was profiled, and TCRdb retains in-frame clones only, with some absent. The sample shows 350,000 or so clones, about nine tenths of them seen only once. The sample consisted of PBMCs or T cells enriched from blood (not recorded which). These receptors were collected from a woman aged 25 to 39 who had been exposed to COVID-19.

The J gene is TRBJ1-1, the V gene TRBV28; a weak D match, TRBD1 (6 bases). This CDR3 is built from 13 residues. The V gene lost 6 bases and the J gene lost 13 bases, with 21 bases spanning the gap. Germline V gene sequence: CDR1 MDHEN, CDR2 SYDVKM. CDR3 sequence: CASSRTTGPVGFF. The CDR3 nucleotides read TGTGCCAGCAGCCGGACGACAGGCCCCGTTGGTTTCTTT.

This clone showed up just a few times. V is TRBV6-5 and J is TRBJ2-1; 9 nucleotides align to TRBD2. V shed 5 bases, J shed 3 bases, and the junction held 5 bases outside the gene matches. The CDR3 spans 15 residues. Germline V gene data show CDR1 as MNHEY and CDR2 as SVGAGI. CDR3 in DNA: TGTGCCAGCAGTCCCCTGACTAGCGGCTACAATGAGCAGTTCTTC. Its translation: CASSPLTSGYNEQFF.

In DNA form, the CDR3 reads TGTGCCAGCTTGGCAGGGGGCTCTCAGCCCCAGCATTTT. It is translated as CASLAGGSQPQHF. V is TRBV6-5 and J is TRBJ1-5; 8 bases fit TRBD1. Germline loops: CDR1 MNHEY, CDR2 SVGAGI. The V segment lost 8 bases and the J segment 6 bases; nucleotides outside the gene matches: 6. The CDR3 spans 13 residues.

Written as DNA, the CDR3 is TGTGCCTGGCTTTTCTGGGACAGAGAACTCTACACCTTC. Residues: CAWLFWDRELYTF. The gene calls are TRBV30 and TRBJ1-2, with 7 positions matching TRBD1. The junction had 13 bases not matched to a gene; V was cut back by 5 bases and J by 10 bases. This CDR3 comprises 13 residues. Germline lookup yields CDR1 GTSNPN and CDR2 SVGIG (reference sequence).

The sample holds one count of this clone. The CDR3 sequence: CASSQGSGTGDFSYNEQFF. The CDR3 DNA reads TGTGCCAGCAGCCAAGGCTCGGGGACAGGGGACTTTTCCTACAATGAGCAGTTCTTC. This chain links TRBV4-2 with TRBJ2-1, with TRBD1 matching over 10 bases. In germline, CDR1 is LGHNA, CDR2 YNFKEQ. This CDR3 is 19 amino acids long. The J segment lost 1 base and the V segment lost 1 base, leaving 10 bases of the junction unmatched.

This chain uses TRBV19 with TRBJ2-7; 11 bases align to TRBD1. Germline lookup yields CDR1 LNHDA and CDR2 SQIVND (reference sequence). V lost 6 bases and J lost 3; bases outside the gene matches: 7. The CDR3 runs to 15 residues. CDR3 bases: TGTGCCAGTAGGAACCCGGGACAGGGGGTCTACGAGCAGTACTTC. Its translation is CASRNPGQGVYEQYF.

The rearrangement joins TRBV7-9 to TRBJ1-5; 8 bases map to TRBD1. The V gene end was trimmed by 4 bases and the J gene end by 4 bases; junction bases not matched to a gene: 6. Germline V gene lookup returns CDR1 SEHNR and CDR2 FQNEAQ (reference sequence). This CDR3 comprises 15 residues. Here the CDR3 DNA reads TGTGCCAGCAGCTGGGGGACAGGTGCTAATCAGCCCCAGCATTTT. Encoded protein: CASSWGTGANQPQHF.

The V gene is TRBV29-1, the J gene TRBJ2-1; D might be TRBD2 (6 bases). Germline loops: CDR1 SQVTM, CDR2 ANQGSEA. V lost 7 bases, J lost 7 bases, and 14 bases lay in between. The CDR3 covers 12 residues. The CDR3 coding sequence is TGCAGCGCCAATCGTGGGGGGAATGAGCAGTTCTTC. Translation: CSANRGGNEQFF.

The rearrangement uses TRBV5-1 and TRBJ1-1, with D possibly matching TRBD1 (5 bases). CDR3 length equals 14 residues. V was pared by 2 bases and J by 7 bases, with 15 bases between. Germline V gives CDR1 SGHRS, CDR2 YFSETQ. The CDR3 DNA sequence: TGCGCCAGCAGCTTAGACATAGTGGGGCTTGAAGCTTTCTTT. This gives the protein CASSLDIVGLEAFF. The complete variable domain, with remaining parts taken from reference TRBV5-1 and TRBJ1-1, reads KAGVTQTPRYLIKTRGQQVTLSCSPISGHRSVSWYQQTPGQGLQFLFEYFSETQRNKGNFPGRFSGRQFSNSRSEMNVSTLELGDSALYLCASSLDIVGLEAFFGQGTRLTVV.

V gene TRBV4-2 combines with J gene TRBJ1-5; 7 bases fit TRBD1. This CDR3 spans 15 amino acids. Trimming took 4 bases from V and 5 from J; bases not matched to a gene: 8. Germline V gives CDR1 LGHNA, CDR2 YNFKEQ. CDR3 DNA: TGTGCCAGCAGCCGGGGGACAGAAGGGGATCAGCCCCAGCATTTT. This encodes CASSRGTEGDQPQHF.

This clone was counted a single time. The chain carries TRBV18 and TRBJ1-5, with 9 bases aligning to TRBD1. The germline gives CDR1 KGHSH, CDR2 LQKENI. Unmatched junction bases numbered 7, after V lost 6 bases and J lost 1 base. CDR3 size: 16 residues. This CDR3 reads CASSGQGPLSNQPQHF. DNA of the CDR3: TGTGCCAGCTCGGGACAGGGACCCCTAAGCAATCAGCCCCAGCATTTT.

The rearrangement uses TRBV27 and TRBJ1-1; possibly TRBD1 for D (5 bases). Germline V gives CDR1 MNHEY, CDR2 SMNVEV (reference sequence). V shed 5 bases and J shed 8 bases, with 12 bases lying between them. CDR3 length equals 12 residues. CDR3 loop: CASSHASGEAFF. The CDR3 nucleotides are TGTGCCAGCAGTCACGCCTCAGGGGAAGCTTTCTTT.

The V and J genes are TRBV28 and TRBJ2-3; 10 nucleotides agree with TRBD2. Trimming removed 1 base from V and 14 bases from J; junction bases left unmatched: 6. Germline V gene sequence: CDR1 MDHEN, CDR2 SYDVKM. This CDR3 comprises 13 residues. The CDR3 here is CASSLSSGREGYF. CDR3 nucleotide sequence: TGTGCCAGCAGTTTATCCAGCGGGAGGGAGGGGTATTTT.

J is TRBJ2-5 and V is TRBV28; 7 bases are a match to TRBD1. This CDR3 is 15 amino acids long. The germline gives CDR1 MDHEN, CDR2 SYDVKM. V gave up 7 bases and J gave up 2 bases; unmatched junction bases: 10. The CDR3 DNA is TGTGCCAGCACCTTTCTGACAGGGCCTCAAGAGACCCAGTACTTC. It specifies CASTFLTGPQETQYF.

The rearrangement joins TRBV18 to TRBJ2-5, with D possibly being TRBD1 (5 bases). V gave up 2 bases and J gave up 3 bases, with 10 bases separating them. CDR1 is KGHSH and CDR2 is LQKENI in the germline V gene. The CDR3 totals 14 residues. This chain's CDR3 is CASSPTAGKETQYF. The CDR3 DNA reads as TGTGCCAGCTCACCAACGGCAGGGAAAGAGACCCAGTACTTC. The full variable domain, rest sourced from reference TRBV18 and TRBJ2-5, is NAGVMQNPRHLVRRRGQEARLRCSPMKGHSHVYWYRQLPEEGLKFMVYLQKENIIDESGMPKERFSAEFPKEGPSILRIQQVVRGDSAAYFCASSPTAGKETQYFGPGTRLLVL.

The chain employs TRBV7-2 and TRBJ1-1, with a possible D match to TRBD1 (5 bases). CDR3 length: 12 amino acids. With 4 bases removed from V and 6 bases from J, the gap between germline ends came to 9 bases. CDR1 and CDR2 (germline): SGHTA, FQGNSA. The DNA of the CDR3 is TGTGCCAGCAGCTCCCAGGGTTCTGAAGCTTTCTTT. Translated: CASSSQGSEAFF.

The chain couples TRBV9 to TRBJ2-5, with D possibly TRBD1 on 5 matching bases. The CDR3 runs to 13 residues. Germline V gene sequence: CDR1 SGDLS, CDR2 YYNGEE. Deletions cut 7 bases from V and 1 base from J, with 11 bases between. The CDR3 DNA reads as TGTGCCAGCTCGACAGTAACCCAAGAGACCCAGTACTTC. This codes for CASSTVTQETQYF.

The sample holds one count of this clone. This chain joins TRBV28 and TRBJ1-5; a weak D match, TRBD1 (6 bases). Trimming removed 4 bases from V and 0 bases from J, with 19 bases in between. The CDR3 totals 18 residues. In germline, CDR1 is MDHEN, CDR2 SYDVKM. This chain's CDR3 is CASSSDKDRVYSNQPQHF. The CDR3 DNA sequence: TGTGCCAGCAGTTCGGATAAGGACAGAGTATATAGCAATCAGCCCCAGCATTTT.

The chain uses TRBV6-1 and TRBJ1-3, with a possible D match to TRBD1 (6 bases). Germline V lookup: CDR1 MNHNS, CDR2 SASEGT. V was shortened by 3 bases and J by 7 bases, with 13 bases between the two germline ends. The CDR3 has 14 residues. The CDR3 loop is CASSDGQGWNTIYF. CDR3 bases: TGTGCCAGCAGTGACGGGCAGGGGTGGAACACCATATATTTT.

This clone was seen just once. The rearrangement links TRBV19 to TRBJ2-1, with TRBD2 identical over 7 bases. From germline, CDR1 is LNHDA and CDR2 SQIVND (reference sequence). The CDR3 has 16 amino acids. V lost 5 bases to trimming and J lost 5 bases; unmatched junction nucleotides: 12. This chain's CDR3 is CASSSSPASGNNEQFF. CDR3 nucleotide sequence: TGTGCCAGTAGTTCCTCCCCGGCTAGCGGAAACAATGAGCAGTTCTTC.

This clone appeared a single time. The rearrangement links TRBV24-1 to TRBJ1-3; 8 bases fit TRBD1. The V and J ends lost 5 bases and 0 bases, in that order; junction bases with no gene match: 11. The CDR3 runs to 18 residues. CDR1 and CDR2 from the germline V gene are KGHDR and SFDVKD. The CDR3 spells CATSGSTGGSSSGNTIYF. The CDR3 coding sequence is TGTGCCACCAGTGGCAGCACAGGGGGATCCTCCTCTGGAAACACCATATATTTT.

The V gene is TRBV6-1, the J gene TRBJ2-1; tentative D call: TRBD2 (6 bases). Between the trimmed V and J ends, which lost 4 bases and 5 bases, there was a span of 18 bases. This CDR3 has 16 amino acids. The germline CDR1 and CDR2 sequences are MNHNS and SASEGT. The CDR3 nucleotides are TGTGCCAGCAGTGGGCTACATGGTGGGACTGACAATGAGCAGTTCTTC. It codes for CASSGLHGGTDNEQFF.

This clone has only a few counts. The V call is TRBV28, the J call TRBJ2-7, with D perhaps matching TRBD1 (6 bases). The CDR3 spans 13 residues. The V gene's germline CDR1 is MDHEN and CDR2 SYDVKM. V was shortened by 6 bases and J by 2 bases, with 11 bases between the two germline ends. CDR3 coding DNA: TGTGCCAGCAGGAAGACAGGAGCCTACGAGCAGTACTTC. Residues: CASRKTGAYEQYF.

A few counts support this clone. CDR3: CASSSEGWEQYF. CDR3 in DNA: TGTGCCAGCAGCTCTGAGGGTTGGGAGCAGTACTTC. This chain connects TRBV11-2 to TRBJ2-7, with a possible D match to TRBD2 (5 bases). Trimming took off 4 bases at V and 7 bases at J, with 11 bases between the two ends. The germline CDR1 and CDR2 sequences are SGHAT and FQNNGV. The CDR3 has 12 amino acids.

The CDR3 loop reads CASSLSGTSVDTQYF. The CDR3 nucleotides are TGTGCCAGCAGCTTATCCGGGACTAGCGTCGATACGCAGTATTTT. The chain employs TRBV13 and TRBJ2-3, with 10 bases that match TRBD2. Germline assignment: CDR1 PRHDT and CDR2 FYEKMQ (reference sequence). The junction had 5 bases not matched to a gene; V was cut back by 2 bases and J by 6 bases. The CDR3 loop spans 15 amino acids.

The J gene is TRBJ1-5, the V gene TRBV28, with D tentatively TRBD1 (5 bases). V dropped 1 base and J dropped 4 bases, with 11 bases sitting between them. Germline V gene lookup returns CDR1 MDHEN and CDR2 SYDVKM. This CDR3 comprises 15 residues. The CDR3, as DNA: TGTGCCAGCAGTTTATCCGGTAGGGGAAATCAGCCCCAGCATTTT. This encodes CASSLSGRGNQPQHF.

This chain uses TRBV7-9 with TRBJ2-7; TRBD2 agrees at 10 bases. This CDR3 has 15 amino acids. The junction had 7 bases not matched to a gene; V was cut back by 5 bases and J by 3 bases. From germline, CDR1 is SEHNR and CDR2 FQNEAQ (reference sequence). CDR3 sequence reads: CASSPGLAAFYEQYF. DNA of the CDR3: TGTGCCAGCAGCCCTGGACTAGCGGCCTTCTACGAGCAGTACTTC.

V usage is TRBV25-1 and J usage is TRBJ2-7; 11 bases are shared with TRBD2. Germline trimming cut 6 bases from V and 5 bases from J; bases unmatched to any gene: 6. The CDR3 runs 14 residues. The V gene's germline CDR1 is MGHDK and CDR2 SYGVNS. In DNA form, the CDR3 reads TGTGCCAGCAGACTAGCGGGAGCCCACCACGAGCAGTACTTC. It specifies CASRLAGAHHEQYF.

V usage is TRBV6-5 and J usage is TRBJ1-2; 10 positions match TRBD1. There are 14 residues in the CDR3. V was pared by 6 bases and J by 2 bases, with 3 bases of the junction left unmatched. CDR1 is MNHEY, CDR2 SVGAGI, per germline. This CDR3 reads CASSGTGDNYGYTF. The CDR3 bases are TGTGCCAGCAGCGGGACAGGGGACAACTATGGCTACACCTTC.

The chain links TRBV30 to TRBJ2-1, with 12 positions matching TRBD2. Germline CDR1 is GTSNPN and CDR2 is SVGIG (reference sequence). The trim removed 5 bases at V and 3 bases at J, leaving 2 bases unmatched. The CDR3 is 14 amino acids. The CDR3 is CAWQTSGGYNEQFF. The CDR3 DNA is TGTGCCTGGCAGACTAGCGGGGGCTACAATGAGCAGTTCTTC.

This clone was counted a single time. The V gene is TRBV5-1, the J gene TRBJ2-1; tentative D call: TRBD2 (6 bases). Between the trimmed V and J ends, which lost 0 bases and 4 bases, there was a span of 14 bases. The length of the CDR3 is 16 residues. CDR1 and CDR2 from the germline V gene are SGHRS and YFSETQ. CDR3 DNA sequence: TGCGCCAGCAGCTTGGGTGGGGGGAGTAAGTACAATGAGCAGTTCTTC. Protein sequence: CASSLGGGSKYNEQFF.